This T cell receptor beta chain was obtained from a study of blood T cell repertoires in COVID-19. Overall study: Specimens from acute and convalescent COVID-19 originated in the United States, Italy and Spain. T cells, B-cell-depleted T cells, or PBMCs provided the cDNA or gDNA that served as material.

Trimming shortened V by 6 bases and J by 1 base, and 10 bases separated the two germline ends. The CDR3 is made up of 14 amino acids. Per the germline V gene, CDR1 is KGHSH and CDR2 is LQKENI. In the authors' methods: Amplification of reference gene primers provided the estimated nucleated cell counts. The table came from immunoSEQ multiplex PCR; TCRdb's copy has only in-frame clones and leaves some out. That table gives V, J and clone size, and the DNA gave D and trimming. Altogether 30,000 to 35,000 clones are present, approximately 82% being singletons, with the ten largest covering under 50%. The TCR was taken from a man at least 80 years old with active or convalescent COVID-19. Material: peripheral blood. The chain joins TRBV18 to TRBJ2-1; D is perhaps TRBD1 (6 bases). The CDR3 region has the DNA TGTGCCAGCTCGCCGACAGGTTCCTACAATGAGCAGTTCTTC. Amino acid sequence: CASSPTGSYNEQFF.